The 30 T cell receptor beta chains reported below all come from one sample, sequenced in a study of shared clonotypes between healthy human individuals. Measured with immunoSEQ multiplex PCR; TCRdb has only the in-frame clones, and not every one. The sample contains about 1.5 million clones, around 98% of which appear only once. Sequenced sample: naive CD4+ T cells sorted from blood. Subset denoted: CD45RA+ positively selected. Receptors were obtained from a man aged 25 to 40 in good health.

The V call is TRBV7-2, the J call TRBJ2-1, with D maybe TRBD2 (6 bases). Trimming cost V 4 bases and J 2 bases, with 12 bases left between them. Germline-derived CDR1 and CDR2 are SGHTA and FQGNSA. The CDR3 totals 15 residues. CDR3 DNA sequence: TGTGCCAGCAGCTCAGGGACTCGGACCTACAATGAGCAGTTCTTC. Translation: CASSSGTRTYNEQFF.

This clone was counted once. The genes are TRBV25-1 and TRBJ1-2; weak D call: TRBD1 (5 bases). This CDR3 spans 12 amino acids. CDR1 is MGHDK, CDR2 SYGVNS, per germline. V was clipped by 2 bases and J by 6 bases, with 7 bases between them. CDR3 in amino acids: CASSERGDGYTF. CDR3 DNA: TGTGCCAGCAGTGAACGGGGGGATGGCTACACCTTC.

V gene TRBV2 combines with J gene TRBJ2-3; tentatively, D is TRBD2 (6 bases). The CDR3 is made up of 17 amino acids. Germline CDR1 reads SNHLY; CDR2 reads FYNNEI. V lost 0 bases, J lost 4 bases, and 17 bases lay in between. CDR3: CASSEALPTSLSDTQYF. CDR3 in DNA: TGTGCCAGCAGTGAAGCTCTTCCGACTAGTTTGTCAGATACGCAGTATTTT.

As to this clone: Within the sample, other DNA sequences also encode this same CDR3. This chain connects TRBV9 to TRBJ2-7; 7 bases map to TRBD2. This CDR3 is 14 amino acids long. Germline CDR1 is SGDLS and CDR2 is YYNGEE. Unmatched junction bases numbered 3, after V lost 2 bases and J lost 1 base. The CDR3 DNA sequence: TGTGCCAGCAGCGTTCTAGCGGTATCCTACGAGCAGTACTTC. It specifies CASSVLAVSYEQYF.

The genes are TRBV11-2 and TRBJ2-2; 7 nucleotides match TRBD2. The CDR3 sequence is 17 residues long. CDR1 SGHAT and CDR2 FQNNGV come from the germline V gene. Trimming at V came to 1 base and at J to 7 bases, leaving 12 bases not matched to a gene. CDR3 nucleotides: TGTGCCAGCAGCTTAGTTACCCCTGGACTAGTCGGCGGGGAGCTGTTTTTT. It yields the protein CASSLVTPGLVGGELFF.

The rearrangement joins TRBV2 to TRBJ1-4, with 7 bases aligning to TRBD1. This CDR3 contains 14 residues. V lost 7 bases, J lost 4 bases, and 6 bases stayed unmatched. The germline CDR1 and CDR2 sequences are SNHLY and FYNNEI. The CDR3 region has the DNA TGTGCCAGCATAAGAGGGACAGATAATGAAAAACTGTTTTTT. Translating gives CASIRGTDNEKLFF.

The chain carries TRBV28 and TRBJ2-5; a possible D gene is TRBD2 (8 bases). The CDR3 consists of 14 residues. Trimming cost V 6 bases and J 1 base, with 12 bases left between them. CDR1 and CDR2 (germline): MDHEN, SYDVKM. CDR3 residues: CASRRGDSQETQYF. The DNA of the CDR3 is TGTGCCAGCAGGCGGGGGGACAGCCAAGAGACCCAGTACTTC.

This chain links TRBV14 with TRBJ1-5; D is undetermined. There are 13 residues in the CDR3. The germline CDR1 and CDR2 sequences are SGHDN and FVKESK. Between the trimmed V and J ends, which lost 2 bases and 4 bases, there was a span of 6 bases. The CDR3 spells CASSQRVNQPQHF. The DNA for the CDR3 is TGTGCCAGCAGCCAACGGGTTAATCAGCCCCAGCATTTT.

On this clone itself: This same CDR3 is encoded by further DNA sequences in the sample. The gene calls are TRBV5-1 and TRBJ1-1; D is possibly TRBD1 (6 bases). CDR3 size: 13 residues. Germline V lookup: CDR1 SGHRS, CDR2 YFSETQ. Trimming cost V 5 bases and J 5 bases, with 13 bases left between them. This chain's CDR3 is CASSSQGGTEAFF. The DNA of the CDR3 is TGCGCCAGCAGTTCACAGGGAGGAACTGAAGCTTTCTTT.

J is TRBJ2-3 and V is TRBV28; D not resolved. In germline, CDR1 is MDHEN, CDR2 SYDVKM. V lost 7 bases to trimming and J lost 1 base, with 12 bases between them. The CDR3 consists of 14 residues. As DNA, the CDR3 is TGTGCCAGCAAGACGGGTCGGGGCACAGATACGCAGTATTTT. This encodes CASKTGRGTDTQYF.

The chain employs TRBV2 and TRBJ2-1; 8 bases match TRBD2. The V gene end was trimmed by 3 bases and the J gene end by 1 base; junction bases not matched to a gene: 8. This CDR3 comprises 17 residues. CDR1 and CDR2 (germline): SNHLY, FYNNEI. CDR3 coding DNA: TGTGCCAGCAGTGAGCTCCCAGCTAGCGGGTCCTACAATGAGCAGTTCTTC. It specifies CASSELPASGSYNEQFF.

V gene TRBV4-3 combines with J gene TRBJ2-5, with 7 positions matching TRBD2. This CDR3 region has 16 residues. V trimming: 4 bases; J trimming: 3 bases; junction bases outside the gene matches: 11. Germline CDR1 and CDR2: LGHNA and YSLEER. The CDR3 DNA reads TGCGCCAGCAGCCTCACGCCGGGGGGATATGAAGAGACCCAGTACTTC. Its protein is CASSLTPGGYEETQYF.

The chain carries TRBV12-1 and TRBJ2-1; the table gives TRBD2 as D, unverified against the DNA. TRBV12-1 is a known pseudogene. The CDR3 has 11 residues. CDR3 coding DNA: TGTGCCAGCAGTTCTAGGTCTGAGCAGTTCTTC. Protein sequence: CASSSRSEQFF.

This chain links TRBV9 with TRBJ1-1, with 7 bases matching TRBD1. This CDR3 has 16 residues. V was pared by 0 bases and J by 8 bases, with 13 bases of the junction left unmatched. Germline loops: CDR1 SGDLS, CDR2 YYNGEE. As DNA, the CDR3 is TGTGCCAGCAGCGTAGGTTTCACAGAGGGGACAGTGGAAGCTTTCTTT. This translates into CASSVGFTEGTVEAFF. The variable domain in full, completed from reference TRBV9 and TRBJ1-1, reads DSGVTQTPKHLITATGQRVTLRCSPRSGDLSVYWYQQSLDQGLQFLIQYYNGEERAKGNILERFSAQQFPDLHSELNLSSLELGDSALYFCASSVGFTEGTVEAFFGQGTRLTVV.

The gene calls are TRBV5-1 and TRBJ2-1, with D possibly TRBD2 on 6 matching bases. CDR1 is SGHRS, CDR2 YFSETQ, per germline. The CDR3 contains 15 residues. V lost 2 bases and J lost 5, with 14 bases in between. The CDR3 reads CASSFRDSRHNEQFF. In DNA form, the CDR3 reads TGCGCCAGCAGCTTCCGGGACTCCCGACACAATGAGCAGTTCTTC.

The rearrangement uses TRBV5-4 and TRBJ1-1; D not certain. V lost 4 bases and J 1 base, leaving 11 bases between the germline ends. CDR1 is SGHNT, CDR2 YYREEE, per germline (reference sequence). The CDR3 length is 14 residues. CDR3 in amino acids: CASSLRSENTEAFF. The CDR3 nucleotides are TGTGCCAGCAGCCTAAGATCCGAGAACACTGAAGCTTTCTTT.

This chain links TRBV7-6 with TRBJ2-5, with 7 nucleotides matching TRBD1. Germline CDR1 is SGHVS and CDR2 is FNYEAQ. The trim removed 0 bases at V and 1 base at J, leaving 8 bases unmatched. This CDR3 spans 17 amino acids. CDR3 loop: CASSLARQGTLQETQYF. The DNA for the CDR3 is TGTGCCAGCAGCTTAGCGAGACAGGGAACCCTCCAAGAGACCCAGTACTTC.

J is TRBJ2-1 and V is TRBV5-1, with 8 bases matching TRBD1. CDR3 length: 13 amino acids. The germline gives CDR1 SGHRS, CDR2 YFSETQ. V lost 2 bases to trimming and J lost 8 bases; unmatched junction nucleotides: 3. DNA of the CDR3: TGCGCCAGCAGCTTTGCAGGGGGCGATGAGCAGTTCTTC. Encoded protein: CASSFAGGDEQFF.

This clone was seen only once. The chain employs TRBV5-1 and TRBJ2-5; D ambiguous. The CDR3 is made up of 14 amino acids. Trimming took off 1 base at V and 3 bases at J, with 10 bases between the two ends. In germline, CDR1 is SGHRS, CDR2 YFSETQ. The chain's CDR3 is CASSLISGKETQYF. CDR3 bases: TGCGCCAGCAGCTTGATTTCCGGAAAAGAGACCCAGTACTTC.

Remarks on this clone: A read error may account for a junction end that differs from germline. At the DNA level, this CDR3 is encoded by other sequences in the same sample as well. This sequence joins TRBV7-7 and TRBJ2-3; the D gene is possibly TRBD1 (5 bases). This CDR3 has 15 amino acids. From germline, CDR1 is SSHAT and CDR2 FNYEAQ (reference sequence). The CDR3 reads CASSLGLGGTDTQYF. CDR3 DNA: TGTGCTAGCAGCTTAGGTCTAGGGGGCACAGATACGCAGTATTTT. The whole variable domain, filled in from reference TRBV7-7 and TRBJ2-3, reads GAGVSQSPRYKVTKRGQDVTLRCDPISSHATLYWYQQALGQGPEFLTYFNYEAQPDKSGLPSDRFSAERPEGSISTLTIQRTEQRDSAMYRCASSLGLGGTDTQYFGPGTRLTVL.

The chain uses TRBV4-1 and TRBJ1-4, with 8 bases identical to TRBD1. The germline V gene has CDR1 MGHRA and CDR2 YSYEKL. CDR3 size: 16 residues. After removal of 3 bases from V and 5 bases from J, the junction contained 8 bases not matched to a gene. Here the CDR3 DNA reads TGCGCCAGCAGCCAGATCCAGGGACAGGAGAATGAAAAACTGTTTTTT. Translating gives CASSQIQGQENEKLFF.

The chain is built from TRBV11-1 and TRBJ2-1; perhaps TRBD1 as D (8 bases). Germline CDR1 SGHAT, CDR2 FQDESV (reference sequence). The CDR3 is made up of 18 amino acids. The ends were cut back, 1 base at V and 5 bases at J, with 21 bases in the middle. The CDR3 DNA reads TGTGCCAGCAGCTTAGACAGGGGGAAGACTAGCCTACACAATGAGCAGTTCTTC. This sequence encodes CASSLDRGKTSLHNEQFF.

J is TRBJ1-4 and V is TRBV19; no reliable D call. Germline CDR1 LNHDA, CDR2 SQIVND (reference sequence). V lost 4 bases and J 0 bases, leaving 12 bases between the germline ends. The CDR3 extends over 16 amino acids. The CDR3 DNA is TGTGCCAGTAGTAGTCGCTGGATCACAACTAATGAAAAACTGTTTTTT. Translated: CASSSRWITTNEKLFF.

The chain has TRBV10-3 and TRBJ2-1; D is ambiguous. The CDR3 contains 14 residues. Trimming cost V 0 bases and J 6 bases, with 9 bases left between them. From germline, CDR1 is ENHRY and CDR2 SYGVKD. Here the CDR3 reads CAISESQVRNEQFF. The CDR3 DNA is TGTGCCATCAGTGAGTCGCAGGTCCGCAATGAGCAGTTCTTC.

The J gene is TRBJ2-4, the V gene TRBV7-9; D might be TRBD2 (6 bases). The ends were cut back, 0 bases at V and 0 bases at J, with 12 bases in the middle. The CDR3 totals 17 residues. CDR1 and CDR2 (germline): SEHNR, FQNEAQ (reference sequence). CDR3 DNA sequence: TGTGCCAGCAGCTTAGCCGGGACGGGACTAGCCAAAAACATTCAGTACTTC. Its protein product is CASSLAGTGLAKNIQYF.

CDR3 in amino acids: CASSLGTGATDTQYF. DNA of the CDR3: TGTGCCAGCAGCTTAGGGACAGGGGCCACAGATACGCAGTATTTT. This sequence joins TRBV7-6 and TRBJ2-3; 9 positions match TRBD1. J was trimmed by 2 bases and V by 1 base; bases with no gene match: 1. CDR1 is SGHVS, CDR2 FNYEAQ, per germline. This CDR3 has 15 residues.

This clone appeared a single time. The V gene is TRBV5-1, the J gene TRBJ2-1, with D perhaps being TRBD1 or TRBD2 (5 bases each). This CDR3 is 17 amino acids long. V was trimmed by 3 bases and J by 6 bases, leaving 22 bases between them. Germline lookup yields CDR1 SGHRS and CDR2 YFSETQ. CDR3 nucleotides: TGCGCCAGCAGCTCACCCGCCACCGGGACGGACCCCAATGAGCAGTTCTTC. Its translation: CASSSPATGTDPNEQFF.

V usage is TRBV7-9 and J usage is TRBJ2-1, with TRBD1 identical over 9 bases. This CDR3 is built from 17 residues. The germline V gene encodes CDR1 SEHNR and CDR2 FQNEAQ (reference sequence). J gave up 6 bases and V 5 bases, and 14 bases lay outside the gene matches. CDR3 region: CASSRATGTGIGNEQFF. The DNA of the CDR3 is TGTGCCAGCAGCAGAGCAACCGGGACAGGGATCGGCAATGAGCAGTTCTTC.

This clone appeared once. The chain employs TRBV9 and TRBJ2-7; a possible D gene is TRBD1 (6 bases). There are 15 residues in the CDR3. Germline lookup yields CDR1 SGDLS and CDR2 YYNGEE. Trimming stripped 0 bases from V and 4 bases from J, with 14 bases between. The CDR3 DNA follows: TGTGCCAGCAGCGTAGGTAGCCAGGGGTGGTACGAGCAGTACTTC. Protein sequence: CASSVGSQGWYEQYF.

This sequence joins TRBV9 and TRBJ2-5; D not resolved. The CDR3 loop spans 16 amino acids. Germline CDR1 SGDLS, CDR2 YYNGEE. The V end was cut by 3 bases, the J end by 2 bases, with 17 bases between. Here the CDR3 reads CASSAGSGKIQETQYF. The CDR3 DNA reads TGTGCCAGCAGCGCCGGATCGGGCAAAATACAAGAGACCCAGTACTTC.